These 16 T cell receptor beta chains originate from one sample sequenced in a study of cytotoxic CD8 clonotypes in ibrutinib-treated CLL. The data were produced by immunoSEQ multiplex PCR, yet TCRdb's version contains in-frame clones alone and is incomplete. The sample has 110,000 to 150,000 clones, around three quarters seen once; the top ten hold 28%. Sample: PBMCs, taken after 12 months of ibrutinib treatment. Receptors originate from a human donor with chronic lymphocytic leukemia.

This clone was detected a few times. The chain recombines TRBV30 with TRBJ2-7, with D possibly TRBD2 on 6 matching bases. The CDR3 has 14 residues. Germline loops: CDR1 GTSNPN, CDR2 SVGIG (reference sequence). Trimming removed 2 bases from V and 4 bases from J, with 15 bases in between. CDR3 DNA: TGTGCCTGGAGTTTTGGGCTTAGCGGTTACGAGCAGTACTTC. It translates to CAWSFGLSGYEQYF.

This chain links TRBV23-1 with TRBJ2-1, with D perhaps matching TRBD1 (5 bases). TRBV23-1 qualifies as an ORF whose function is uncertain. This CDR3 is built from 15 residues. The V end lost 4 bases, the J end lost 5 bases, and 15 bases lay between the germline ends. CDR3: CASSRRGAGHNEQFF. The CDR3 region has the DNA TGCGCCAGCAGTCGGCGTGGGGCAGGCCACAATGAGCAGTTCTTC.

The gene calls are TRBV14 and TRBJ1-1, with no clear D. Germline V gene lookup returns CDR1 SGHDN and CDR2 FVKESK. The length of the CDR3 is 15 residues. Deletions cut 0 bases from V and 6 bases from J, with 14 bases between. The CDR3 here is CASSQERAPWPEAFF. CDR3 sequence (DNA): TGTGCCAGCAGCCAAGAGAGGGCGCCGTGGCCTGAAGCTTTCTTT.

The rearrangement joins TRBV11-2 to TRBJ1-1, with D hard to call. This CDR3 has 11 amino acids. The germline V and J ends were trimmed by 3 bases and 8 bases, with 7 bases remaining between them. The germline V gene has CDR1 SGHAT and CDR2 FQNNGV. The CDR3: CASSFLIEAFF. The CDR3 DNA reads TGTGCCAGCAGCTTTCTTATCGAAGCTTTCTTT. The full variable domain, its missing parts supplied by reference TRBV11-2 and TRBJ1-1, is EAGVAQSPRYKIIEKRQSVAFWCNPISGHATLYWYQQILGQGPKLLIQFQNNGVVDDSQLPKDRFSAERLKGVDSTLKIQPAKLEDSAVYLCASSFLIEAFFGQGTRLTVV.

This clone was detected a few times. The chain employs TRBV28 and TRBJ1-2; 8 bases align to TRBD1. V gave up 6 bases and J gave up 8 bases; unmatched junction bases: 11. The CDR3 has 14 residues. Germline CDR1 and CDR2: MDHEN and SYDVKM. CDR3 amino acids: CASRAGTGVRGYTF. Here the CDR3 DNA reads TGTGCCAGCAGAGCCGGGACAGGAGTTAGAGGCTACACCTTC.

DNA of the CDR3: TGTGCCAGCAGGGGGGAACTAGCGGGAGGCTACGAGCAGTACTTC. Protein product: CASRGELAGGYEQYF. V and J are TRBV6-5 and TRBJ2-7; TRBD2 agrees at 12 bases. V was clipped by 6 bases and J by 3 bases; unmatched bases: 6. Per the germline V gene, CDR1 is MNHEY and CDR2 is SVGAGI. The CDR3 totals 15 residues.

The V and J genes are TRBV27 and TRBJ2-7, with 8 bases lining up with TRBD1. V was clipped by 4 bases and J by 2 bases; unmatched bases: 13. From germline, CDR1 is MNHEY and CDR2 SMNVEV (reference sequence). This CDR3 is 17 amino acids long. The CDR3 sequence is CASSSRRDRSPAYEQYF. CDR3 nucleotide sequence: TGTGCCAGCAGTTCCCGTCGGGACAGGTCCCCGGCCTACGAGCAGTACTTC.

DNA for the CDR3: TGTGCCAGCAGTTCCAGGTTCGACGAGCAGTACTTC. Translating gives CASSSRFDEQYF. This sequence joins TRBV28 and TRBJ2-7; no reliable D call. CDR1 MDHEN and CDR2 SYDVKM come from the germline V gene. The CDR3 totals 12 residues. Deletions cut 4 bases from V and 5 bases from J, with 9 bases between.

V gene TRBV7-6 combines with J gene TRBJ1-1, with a tentative D call TRBD1 (6 bases). This CDR3 is 13 amino acids long. The V end lost 1 base, the J end lost 8 bases, and 11 bases lay between the germline ends. The germline V gene encodes CDR1 SGHVS and CDR2 FNYEAQ. CDR3 in amino acids: CASSLGGQLEAFF. For the CDR3, the DNA is TGTGCCAGCAGCTTAGGTGGACAGCTCGAAGCTTTCTTT.

The CDR3 is CASSYEGVGTEAFF. CDR3 nucleotide sequence: TGCGCCAGCAGCTACGAGGGGGTAGGCACTGAAGCTTTCTTT. The chain has TRBV5-1 and TRBJ1-1; TRBD1 is a possible D gene (6 bases). The V end lost 3 bases, the J end lost 4 bases, and 13 bases lay between the germline ends. Looked up from germline, CDR1 is SGHRS and CDR2 is YFSETQ. The CDR3 has 14 residues.

The chain links TRBV5-6 to TRBJ1-3; D unclear. This CDR3 has 16 amino acids. V was cut by 4 bases and J by 3 bases, with 17 bases left in between. The germline V gene has CDR1 SGHDT and CDR2 YYEEEE. The CDR3 coding sequence is TGTGCCAGCAGCGTAAGTCCAGACGGGATTGGAAACACCATATATTTT. This encodes CASSVSPDGIGNTIYF.

This clone was recorded once. The CDR3 sequence: CASSLSVGDRGSYEQYF. Written as DNA, the CDR3 is TGTGCCAGCAGTTTATCGGTAGGGGACAGGGGTTCTTACGAGCAGTACTTC. The chain is built from TRBV27 and TRBJ2-7, with 10 positions matching TRBD1. The CDR3 has 17 residues. With V trimmed by 0 bases and J by 4 bases, 9 bases remained unmatched. The germline V gene encodes CDR1 MNHEY and CDR2 SMNVEV (reference sequence).

The chain links TRBV10-3 to TRBJ2-5; 15 nucleotides agree with TRBD2. CDR1 and CDR2 (germline): ENHRY, SYGVKD. The CDR3 sequence is 14 residues long. Losses at the gene ends were 10 bases for V and 5 bases for J; bases not matched to a gene: 5. CDR3 in DNA: TGTGCCACGGGACTAGCGGGGGGTATGGAGACCCAGTACTTC. This codes for CATGLAGGMETQYF.

The V and J genes are TRBV30 and TRBJ1-2; D not certain. The ends were cut back, 2 bases at V and 8 bases at J, with 12 bases in the middle. Germline V lookup: CDR1 GTSNPN, CDR2 SVGIG (reference sequence). The CDR3 is made up of 12 amino acids. The CDR3 is CAWSLQSGGYTF. The DNA for the CDR3 is TGTGCCTGGAGTCTCCAGTCGGGGGGCTACACCTTC.

The CDR3 DNA reads as TGTGCCAGCAGTAACCCCCCGGGACTAGCGGGCTCCGCTGAGCAGTTCTTC. Protein sequence: CASSNPPGLAGSAEQFF. The chain couples TRBV28 to TRBJ2-1, with 12 bases matching TRBD2. This CDR3 has 17 amino acids. Germline assignment: CDR1 MDHEN and CDR2 SYDVKM. The ends lost 5 bases at V and 9 bases at J; junction bases unmatched: 14.

The chain has TRBV5-1 and TRBJ2-5; perhaps TRBD1 as D (6 bases). Deletions cut 4 bases from V and 4 bases from J, with 20 bases between. Germline V gene lookup returns CDR1 SGHRS and CDR2 YFSETQ. The CDR3 length is 16 residues. In DNA, the CDR3 is TGCGCCAGCAGCCCTCTGCCGGGCAGGGGTAGAGAGACCCAGTACTTC. Protein: CASSPLPGRGRETQYF.